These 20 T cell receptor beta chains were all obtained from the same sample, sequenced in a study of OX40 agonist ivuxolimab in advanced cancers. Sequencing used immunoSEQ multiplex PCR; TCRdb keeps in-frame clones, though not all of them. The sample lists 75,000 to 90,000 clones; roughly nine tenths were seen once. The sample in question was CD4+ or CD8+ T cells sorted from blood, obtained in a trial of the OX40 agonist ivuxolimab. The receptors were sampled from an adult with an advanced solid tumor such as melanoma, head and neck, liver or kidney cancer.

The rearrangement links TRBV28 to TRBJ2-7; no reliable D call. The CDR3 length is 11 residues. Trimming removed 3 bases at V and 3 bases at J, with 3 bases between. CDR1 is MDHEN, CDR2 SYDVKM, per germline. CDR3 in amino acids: CASSLGYEQYV. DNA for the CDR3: TGTGCCAGCAGTTTGGGCTACGAGCAGTACGTC.

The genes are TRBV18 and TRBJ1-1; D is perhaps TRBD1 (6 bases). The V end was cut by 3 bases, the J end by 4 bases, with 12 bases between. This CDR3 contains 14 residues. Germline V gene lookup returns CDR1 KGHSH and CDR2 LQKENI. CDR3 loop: CASSPQDRSTEAFF. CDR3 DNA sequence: TGTGCCAGCTCACCGCAGGACAGAAGCACTGAAGCTTTCTTT. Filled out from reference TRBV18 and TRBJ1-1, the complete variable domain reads NAGVMQNPRHLVRRRGQEARLRCSPMKGHSHVYWYRQLPEEGLKFMVYLQKENIIDESGMPKERFSAEFPKEGPSILRIQQVVRGDSAAYFCASSPQDRSTEAFFGQGTRLTVV.

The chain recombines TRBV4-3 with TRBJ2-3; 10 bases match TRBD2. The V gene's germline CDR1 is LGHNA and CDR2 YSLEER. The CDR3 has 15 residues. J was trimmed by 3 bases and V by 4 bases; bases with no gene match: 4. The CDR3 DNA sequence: TGCGCCAGCAGCCGAAGCGGGGGGGCGACAGATACGCAGTATTTT. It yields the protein CASSRSGGATDTQYF.

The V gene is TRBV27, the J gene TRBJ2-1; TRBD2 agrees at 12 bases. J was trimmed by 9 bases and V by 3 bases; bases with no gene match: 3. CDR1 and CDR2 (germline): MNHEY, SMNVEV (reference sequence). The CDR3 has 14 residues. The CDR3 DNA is TGTGCCAGCAGTTTTCTAGCGGGGGGGCGTGAGCAGTTCTTC. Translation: CASSFLAGGREQFF.

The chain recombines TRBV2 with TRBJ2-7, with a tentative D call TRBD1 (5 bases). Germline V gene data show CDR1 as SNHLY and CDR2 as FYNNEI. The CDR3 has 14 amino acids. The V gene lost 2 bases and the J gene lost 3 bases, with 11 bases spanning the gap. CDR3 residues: CASSEPRQGYEQYF. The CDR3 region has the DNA TGTGCCAGCAGTGAACCCCGGCAGGGCTACGAGCAGTACTTC.

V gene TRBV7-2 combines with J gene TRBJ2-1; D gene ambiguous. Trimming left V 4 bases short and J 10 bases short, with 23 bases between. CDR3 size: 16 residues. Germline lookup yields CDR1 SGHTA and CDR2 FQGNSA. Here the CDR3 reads CASSYRTARMLLEQFF. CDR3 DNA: TGTGCCAGCAGCTATCGCACAGCAAGAATGTTGTTGGAGCAGTTCTTC. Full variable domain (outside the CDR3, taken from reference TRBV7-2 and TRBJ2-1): GAGVSQSPSNKVTEKGKDVELRCDPISGHTALYWYRQSLGQGLEFLIYFQGNSAPDKSGLPSDRFSAERTGGSVSTLTIQRTQQEDSAVYLCASSYRTARMLLEQFFGPGTRLTVL.

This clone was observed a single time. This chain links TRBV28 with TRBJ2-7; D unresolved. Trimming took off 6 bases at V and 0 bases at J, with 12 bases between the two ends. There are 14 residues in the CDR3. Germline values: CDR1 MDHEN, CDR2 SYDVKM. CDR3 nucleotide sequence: TGTGCCAGCAGCTCGGTAGGGTCCTCCTACGAGCAGTACTTC. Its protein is CASSSVGSSYEQYF.

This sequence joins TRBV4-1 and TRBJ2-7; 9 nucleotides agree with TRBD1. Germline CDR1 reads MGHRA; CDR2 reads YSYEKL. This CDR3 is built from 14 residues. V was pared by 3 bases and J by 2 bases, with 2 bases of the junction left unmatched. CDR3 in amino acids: CASSQGQGTYEQYF. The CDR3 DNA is TGCGCCAGCAGCCAGGGACAGGGCACCTACGAGCAGTACTTC.

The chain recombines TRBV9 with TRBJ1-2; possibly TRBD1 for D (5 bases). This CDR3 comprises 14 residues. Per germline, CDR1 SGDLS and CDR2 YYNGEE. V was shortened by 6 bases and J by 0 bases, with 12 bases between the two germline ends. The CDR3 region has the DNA TGTGCCAGCAACCCGGGGGATGCTAACTATGGCTACACCTTC. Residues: CASNPGDANYGYTF.

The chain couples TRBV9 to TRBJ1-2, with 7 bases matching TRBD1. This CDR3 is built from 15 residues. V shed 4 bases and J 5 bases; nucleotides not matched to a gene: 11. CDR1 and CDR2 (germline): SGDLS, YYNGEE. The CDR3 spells CASSSRTGLGYGYTF. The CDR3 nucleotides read TGTGCCAGCAGCTCAAGGACAGGTCTCGGATATGGCTACACCTTC.

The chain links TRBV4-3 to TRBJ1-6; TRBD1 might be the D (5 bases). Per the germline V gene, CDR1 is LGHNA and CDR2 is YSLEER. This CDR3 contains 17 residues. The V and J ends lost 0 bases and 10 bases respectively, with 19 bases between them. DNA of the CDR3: TGCGCCAGCAGCCAAGAAATTCTACTGAAGGGGAACTCACCCCTCCACTTT. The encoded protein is CASSQEILLKGNSPLHF.

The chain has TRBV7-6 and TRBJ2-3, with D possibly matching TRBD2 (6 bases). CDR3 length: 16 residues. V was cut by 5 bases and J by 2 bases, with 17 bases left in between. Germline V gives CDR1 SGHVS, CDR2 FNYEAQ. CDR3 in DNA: TGTGCCAGCAGCGCAACCGGGACTGGAAACACAGATACGCAGTATTTT. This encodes CASSATGTGNTDTQYF.

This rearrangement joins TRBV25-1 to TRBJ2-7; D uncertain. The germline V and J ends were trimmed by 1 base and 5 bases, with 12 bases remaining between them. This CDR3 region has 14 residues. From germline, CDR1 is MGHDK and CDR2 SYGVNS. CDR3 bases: TGTGCCAGCAGTGAATTGAGTAGTGTAAACGAGCAGTACTTC. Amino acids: CASSELSSVNEQYF.

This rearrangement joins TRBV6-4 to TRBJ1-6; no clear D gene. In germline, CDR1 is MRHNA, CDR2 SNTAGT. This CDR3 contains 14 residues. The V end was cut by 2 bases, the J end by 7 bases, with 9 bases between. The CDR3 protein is CASSDDYLNSPLHF. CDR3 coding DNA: TGTGCCAGCAGTGACGACTACTTAAATTCACCCCTCCACTTT.

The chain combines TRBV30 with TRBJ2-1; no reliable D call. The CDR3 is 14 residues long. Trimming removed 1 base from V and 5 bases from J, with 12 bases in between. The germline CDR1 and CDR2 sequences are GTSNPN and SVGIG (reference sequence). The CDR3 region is CAWSEVAHHNEQFF. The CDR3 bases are TGTGCCTGGAGTGAGGTGGCCCACCACAATGAGCAGTTCTTC.

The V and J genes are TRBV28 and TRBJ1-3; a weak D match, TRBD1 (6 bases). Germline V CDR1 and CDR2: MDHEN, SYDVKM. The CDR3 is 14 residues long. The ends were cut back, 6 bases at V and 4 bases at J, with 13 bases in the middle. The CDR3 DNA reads TGTGCCAGCAGCCCAACAGGGTTGGGAAACACCATATATTTT. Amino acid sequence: CASSPTGLGNTIYF.

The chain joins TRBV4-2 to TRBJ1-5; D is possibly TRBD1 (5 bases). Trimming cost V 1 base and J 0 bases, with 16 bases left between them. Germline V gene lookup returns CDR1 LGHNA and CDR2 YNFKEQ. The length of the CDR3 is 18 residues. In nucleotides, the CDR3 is TGTGCCAGCAGCCAAGGGGGGGAAGGGCCTTATAGCAATCAGCCCCAGCATTTT. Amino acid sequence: CASSQGGEGPYSNQPQHF.

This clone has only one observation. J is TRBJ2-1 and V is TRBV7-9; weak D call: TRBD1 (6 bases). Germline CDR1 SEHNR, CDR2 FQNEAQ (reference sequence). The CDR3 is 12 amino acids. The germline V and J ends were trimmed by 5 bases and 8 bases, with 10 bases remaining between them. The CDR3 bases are TGTGCCAGCAGCGAACAGGGAGATGAGCAGTTCTTC. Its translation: CASSEQGDEQFF.

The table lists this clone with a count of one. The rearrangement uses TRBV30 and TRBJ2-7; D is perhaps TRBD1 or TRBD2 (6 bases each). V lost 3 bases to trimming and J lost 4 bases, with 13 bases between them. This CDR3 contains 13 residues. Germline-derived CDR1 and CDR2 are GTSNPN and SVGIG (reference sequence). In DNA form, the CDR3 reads TGTGCCTGGAGCCTCGGGGGCGGTTACGAGCAGTACGTC. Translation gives CAWSLGGGYEQYV.

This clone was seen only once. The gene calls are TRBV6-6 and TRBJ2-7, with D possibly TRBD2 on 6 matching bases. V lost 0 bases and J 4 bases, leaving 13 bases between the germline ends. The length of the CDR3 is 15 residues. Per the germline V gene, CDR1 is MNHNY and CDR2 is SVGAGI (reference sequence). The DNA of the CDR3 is TGTGCCAGCAGTTACTCGACCGGGGGTTCGTACGAGCAGTACTTC. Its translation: CASSYSTGGSYEQYF.